This TCR beta chain was sequenced during a study of cytomegalovirus exposure and HLA in healthy donors. Study-wide background: T cells numbering around 190 million yielded approximately 100 million unique TCR beta sequences in an earlier analysis. The study's findings and limits: Donor immune exposure was known only as CMV serostatus.

Primers included in the PCR were 60 Vbeta and 13 Jbeta primers. Some clones are missing from TCRdb's copy, which holds only in-frame ones; the method was immunoSEQ multiplex PCR. This sample's table has about 88,000 clones. Note on this clone: Its cognate antigen is unknown.

J was trimmed by 4 bases and V by 3 bases; bases with no gene match: 2. This CDR3 is built from 15 residues. The germline gives CDR1 MNHEY, CDR2 SMNVEV (reference sequence). The sequencing input was PBMCs. The clonotype was recovered from a girl aged 5-17 years in good health and CMV-seropositive. J is TRBJ1-5 and V is TRBV27, with 11 bases aligning to TRBD1. This CDR3 reads CASSFGQGANQPQHF. CDR3 sequence (DNA): TGTGCCAGCAGTTTTGGACAGGGGGCGAATCAGCCCCAGCATTTT.